The 5 T cell receptor beta chains listed next were all sequenced from one sample in a study of blood T cell repertoires in COVID-19. Data came from immunoSEQ multiplex PCR; TCRdb stores just in-frame clones and leaves some out. Of about 89,000 clones detected, around 88% appear once; the ten largest clones hold 0.47%. The sequencing input was peripheral blood. The source is a man aged 60 to 69 with acute or convalescent COVID-19.

V is TRBV19 and J is TRBJ2-2; D possibly corresponds to TRBD2 (5 bases). The CDR3 covers 15 residues. CDR1 is LNHDA, CDR2 SQIVND, per germline (reference sequence). Trimming removed 5 bases at V and 0 bases at J, with 10 bases between. The CDR3 loop reads CASSPTSPNTGELFF. DNA of the CDR3: TGTGCCAGTAGTCCAACTAGTCCGAACACCGGGGAGCTGTTTTTT.

Only a few counts were recorded for this clone. The chain combines TRBV5-4 with TRBJ2-3; TRBD1 matches at 9 bases. This CDR3 contains 16 residues. J was trimmed by 2 bases and V by 3 bases; bases with no gene match: 7. Germline values: CDR1 SGHNT, CDR2 YYREEE (reference sequence). CDR3 nucleotides: TGTGCCAGCAGCTCGGGCCGGGACAGGGCCACAGATACGCAGTATTTT. It yields the protein CASSSGRDRATDTQYF. Full variable domain (missing parts from reference TRBV5-4 and TRBJ2-3): ETGVTQSPTHLIKTRGQQVTLRCSSQSGHNTVSWYQQALGQGPQFIFQYYREEENGRGNFPPRFSGLQFPNYSSELNVNALELDDSALYLCASSSGRDRATDTQYFGPGTRLTVL.

This chain uses TRBV3-1 (or the pseudogene TRBV3-2) with TRBJ2-7, with 8 positions matching TRBD1. The length of the CDR3 is 15 residues. The germline CDR1 and CDR2 sequences are LGHDT and YNNKEL (reference sequence). Trimming at V came to 3 bases and at J to 4 bases, leaving 8 bases not matched to a gene. The CDR3 here is CASSQSPGQGYEQYF. Here the CDR3 DNA reads TGTGCCAGCAGCCAGTCCCCCGGACAGGGTTACGAGCAGTACTTC.

The chain employs TRBV10-3 and TRBJ2-1; the match to TRBD2 covers 8 bases. The CDR3 has 13 residues. Trimming at V came to 8 bases and at J to 5 bases, leaving 5 bases not matched to a gene. In germline, CDR1 is ENHRY, CDR2 SYGVKD. CDR3 sequence (DNA): TGTGCCATCCCGGGACTAGGGGACAATGAGCAGTTCTTC. It encodes CAIPGLGDNEQFF.

This sequence joins TRBV7-9 and TRBJ2-3; TRBD2 agrees at 7 bases. Looked up from germline, CDR1 is SEHNR and CDR2 is FQNEAQ (reference sequence). The trim removed 2 bases at V and 0 bases at J, leaving 8 bases unmatched. The CDR3 has 17 residues. The CDR3, as DNA: TGTGCCAGCAGCTTACCTCTAGCGGACTCTAGCACAGATACGCAGTATTTT. Translating gives CASSLPLADSSTDTQYF.